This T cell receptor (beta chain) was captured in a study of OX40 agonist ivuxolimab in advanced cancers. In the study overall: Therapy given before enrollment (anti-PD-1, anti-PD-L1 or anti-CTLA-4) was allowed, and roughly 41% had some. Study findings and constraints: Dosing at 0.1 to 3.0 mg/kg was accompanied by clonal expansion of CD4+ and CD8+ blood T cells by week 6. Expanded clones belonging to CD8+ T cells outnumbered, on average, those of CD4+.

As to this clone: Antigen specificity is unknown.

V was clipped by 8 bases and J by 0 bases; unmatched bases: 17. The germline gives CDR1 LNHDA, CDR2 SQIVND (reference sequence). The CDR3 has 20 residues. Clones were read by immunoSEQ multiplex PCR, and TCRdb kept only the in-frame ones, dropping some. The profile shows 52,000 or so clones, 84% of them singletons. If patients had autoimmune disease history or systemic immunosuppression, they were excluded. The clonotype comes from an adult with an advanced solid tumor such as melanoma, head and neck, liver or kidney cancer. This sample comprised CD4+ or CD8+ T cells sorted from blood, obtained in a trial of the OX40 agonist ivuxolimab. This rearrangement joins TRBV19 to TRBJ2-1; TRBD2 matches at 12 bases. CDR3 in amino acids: CASFGLGLAGGPSSYNEQFF. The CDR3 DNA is TGTGCCAGTTTCGGTCTCGGGCTAGCGGGAGGGCCCAGCTCCTACAATGAGCAGTTCTTC.